A single TCR beta chain is shown here with its context. What it recognizes is unknown. The sample belongs to a study of cytotoxic CD8 clonotypes in ibrutinib-treated CLL. Study as a whole: Of a cohort that held around 11 relapsed/refractory and over 14 treatment-naive patients, 17 to 18 were IGHV unmutated.

TCR beta libraries used about 2 micrograms of DNA from cryopreserved PBMCs. Profiled with immunoSEQ multiplex PCR; TCRdb holds only in-frame clones, not every one. Of roughly 100,000 clones detected, approximately 80% appear once; the ten largest clones hold about 33%. The CDR3 contains 16 residues. CDR1 and CDR2 (germline): SGHTA, FQGNSA. With 5 bases removed from V and 6 bases from J, the gap between germline ends came to 17 bases. Notes on the study in general: Researchers report that baseline clonality outpaced age-matched healthy donors and tracked circulating CD8+ T-cell counts.

Sequences were derived from PBMCs, sampled after 12 months of ibrutinib treatment. The clonotype originates from a human donor with chronic lymphocytic leukemia. The J gene is TRBJ1-6, the V gene TRBV7-2; a possible D gene is TRBD1 (6 bases). The CDR3 here is CASSPKGQPSNSPLHF. CDR3 nucleotides: TGTGCCAGCAGCCCTAAAGGACAGCCGTCTAATTCACCCCTCCACTTT.